This T cell receptor (beta chain) derives from a study of blood T cell repertoires in COVID-19. Whole-study context: Whether acute or convalescent, the COVID-19 samples came from the United States, Italy and Spain. The cDNA or gDNA used as material had been derived from T cells, B-cell-depleted T cells, or PBMCs.

In the authors' workflow: Reference gene primer amplification gave nucleated cell count estimates. Assay used: immunoSEQ multiplex PCR; TCRdb lists only in-frame clones, some missing. The V and J calls and clone size were taken over from that table, and D and trimming were inferred from the DNA. The sample contains more than 200,000 clones, 80% to 90% of which appear only once. Per germline, CDR1 LNHDA and CDR2 SQIVND (reference sequence). This CDR3 is built from 13 residues. V was shortened by 11 bases and J by 9 bases, with 17 bases between the two germline ends. The chain combines TRBV19 with TRBJ1-6, with D possibly matching TRBD1 (6 bases). This sequence was found in a man aged 40-49 years with acute or convalescent COVID-19. Sequenced: peripheral blood. The CDR3 reads CAAQGAGGSPLHF. CDR3 sequence (DNA): TGTGCCGCACAGGGTGCGGGTGGTTCACCCCTCCACTTT.